This TCR beta chain was documented in a study of blood T cell repertoires in COVID-19. Overall study context: Sites across the United States, Italy and Spain contributed samples from acute and convalescent COVID-19. In each case, the material was cDNA or gDNA derived from T cells, B-cell-depleted T cells, or PBMCs.

This CDR3 spans 13 amino acids. CDR1 is MNHEY and CDR2 is SVGAGI in the germline V gene. With 6 bases clipped from V and 4 bases from J, the junction kept 3 bases outside the gene matches. Clones were read by immunoSEQ multiplex PCR, and TCRdb kept only the in-frame ones, dropping some. The sample lists approximately 92,000 clones, roughly 86% occurring once. The sequenced material came from peripheral blood. This receptor was taken from a woman aged 55-69 years in a cohort sampled during active or convalescent COVID-19. V and J are TRBV6-5 and TRBJ1-1, with 9 positions matching TRBD1. The CDR3 sequence: CASSSTGGTEAFF. DNA for the CDR3: TGTGCCAGCAGCTCGACAGGGGGCACTGAAGCTTTCTTT.